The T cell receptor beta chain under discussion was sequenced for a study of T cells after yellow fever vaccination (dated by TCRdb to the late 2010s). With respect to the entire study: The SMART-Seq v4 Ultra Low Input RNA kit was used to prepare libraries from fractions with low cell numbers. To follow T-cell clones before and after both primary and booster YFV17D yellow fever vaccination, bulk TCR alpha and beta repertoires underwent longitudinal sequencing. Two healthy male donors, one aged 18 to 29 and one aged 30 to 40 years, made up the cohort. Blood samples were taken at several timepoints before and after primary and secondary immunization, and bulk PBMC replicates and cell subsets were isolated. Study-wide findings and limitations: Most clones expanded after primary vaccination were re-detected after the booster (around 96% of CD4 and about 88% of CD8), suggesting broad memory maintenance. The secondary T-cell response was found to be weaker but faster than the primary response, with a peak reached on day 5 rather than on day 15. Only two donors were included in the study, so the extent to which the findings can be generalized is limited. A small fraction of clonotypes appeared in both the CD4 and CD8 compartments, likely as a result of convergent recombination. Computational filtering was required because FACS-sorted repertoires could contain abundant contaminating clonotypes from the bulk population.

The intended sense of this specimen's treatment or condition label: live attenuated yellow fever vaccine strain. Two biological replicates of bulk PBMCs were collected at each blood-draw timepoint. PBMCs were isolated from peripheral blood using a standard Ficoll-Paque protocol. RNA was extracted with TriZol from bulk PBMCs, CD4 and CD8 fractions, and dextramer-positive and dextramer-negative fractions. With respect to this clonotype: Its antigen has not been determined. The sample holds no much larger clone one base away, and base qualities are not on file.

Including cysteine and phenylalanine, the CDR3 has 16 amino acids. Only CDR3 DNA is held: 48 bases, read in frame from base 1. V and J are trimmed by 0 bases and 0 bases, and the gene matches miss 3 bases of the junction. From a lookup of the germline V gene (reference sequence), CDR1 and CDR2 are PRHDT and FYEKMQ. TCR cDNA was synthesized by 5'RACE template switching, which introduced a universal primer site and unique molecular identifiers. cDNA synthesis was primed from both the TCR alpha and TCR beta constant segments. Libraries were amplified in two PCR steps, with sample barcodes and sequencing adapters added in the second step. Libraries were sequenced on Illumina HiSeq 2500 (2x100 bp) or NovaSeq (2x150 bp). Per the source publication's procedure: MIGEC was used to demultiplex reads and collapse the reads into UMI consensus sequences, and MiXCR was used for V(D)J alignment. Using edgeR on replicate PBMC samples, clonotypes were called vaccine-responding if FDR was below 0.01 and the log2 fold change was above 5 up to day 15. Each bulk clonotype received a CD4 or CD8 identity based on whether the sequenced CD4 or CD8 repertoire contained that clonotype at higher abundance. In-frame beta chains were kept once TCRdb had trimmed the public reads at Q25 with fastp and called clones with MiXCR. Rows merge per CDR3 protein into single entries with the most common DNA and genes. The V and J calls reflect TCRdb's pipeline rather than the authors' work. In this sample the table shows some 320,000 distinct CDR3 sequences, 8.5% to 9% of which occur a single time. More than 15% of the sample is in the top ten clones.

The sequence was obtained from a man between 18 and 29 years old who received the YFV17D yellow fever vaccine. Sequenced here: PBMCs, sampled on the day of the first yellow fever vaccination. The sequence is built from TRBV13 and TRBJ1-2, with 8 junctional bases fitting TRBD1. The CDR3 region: CASSLGQGVSNYGYTF. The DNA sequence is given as TGTGCCAGCAGCTTAGGACAGGGGGTATCTAACTATGGCTACACCTTC.